Listed here are 23 T cell receptor beta chains from one sample, sequenced in a study of cytomegalovirus exposure and HLA in healthy donors. PCR was performed using 60 Vbeta and 13 Jbeta primers. This table comes from immunoSEQ multiplex PCR, and its TCRdb copy is limited to in-frame clones, with some not included. The sample lists about 100,000 clones, approximately 78% seen once, with about 0.69% in the top ten. Sequencing input: PBMCs. Receptors were obtained from a woman aged 60-75 years in good health and CMV-seronegative.

The chain is built from TRBV28 and TRBJ2-1, with TRBD2 matching over 11 bases. Germline assignment: CDR1 MDHEN and CDR2 SYDVKM. The CDR3 covers 17 residues. V lost 3 bases and J lost 4; bases outside the gene matches: 8. Here the CDR3 DNA reads TGTGCCAGCAGTTTGGCTAGCGGGAGGTTCGGGTACAATGAGCAGTTCTTC. Translated, it gives CASSLASGRFGYNEQFF. The entire variable domain, with the rest obtained from reference TRBV28 and TRBJ2-1, is as follows: DVKVTQSSRYLVKRTGEKVFLECVQDMDHENMFWYRQDPGLGLRLIYFSYDVKMKEKGDIPEGYSVSREKKERFSLILESASTNQTSMYLCASSLASGRFGYNEQFFGPGTRLTVL.

V gene TRBV5-1 combines with J gene TRBJ1-1; D is perhaps TRBD1 (5 bases). Per germline, CDR1 SGHRS and CDR2 YFSETQ. This CDR3 has 14 residues. Deletions cut 0 bases from V and 5 bases from J, with 11 bases between. The CDR3 reads CASSLGPEGTEAFF. The CDR3 coding sequence is TGCGCCAGCAGCTTGGGGCCGGAGGGGACTGAAGCTTTCTTT.

V is TRBV7-2 and J is TRBJ1-2, with 7 positions matching TRBD1. V gave up 1 base and J gave up 5 bases; unmatched junction bases: 7. Germline V lookup: CDR1 SGHTA, CDR2 FQGNSA. The CDR3 totals 15 residues. CDR3 coding DNA: TGTGCCAGCAGCTTAGAAGGGGACAGCGGTTATGGCTACACCTTC. Protein sequence: CASSLEGDSGYGYTF.

The chain couples TRBV7-9 to TRBJ2-3; D is uncertain. Germline-derived CDR1 and CDR2 are SEHNR and FQNEAQ (reference sequence). V lost 5 bases, J lost 3 bases, and 3 bases lay in between. This CDR3 has 11 amino acids. DNA of the CDR3: TGTGCCAGCAGCCTTACAGATACGCAGTATTTT. Amino acid sequence: CASSLTDTQYF.

This chain uses TRBV18 with TRBJ2-1; 10 nucleotides agree with TRBD1. J lost 9 bases, V lost 2 bases, and 10 bases had no gene match. CDR3 length: 16 amino acids. Germline V gene lookup returns CDR1 KGHSH and CDR2 LQKENI. Here the CDR3 DNA reads TGTGCCAGCTCACCAACTGGGACAGGGGCTACTGGTGAGCAGTTCTTC. This gives the protein CASSPTGTGATGEQFF.

The chain combines TRBV6-1 with TRBJ2-7, with 12 bases that match TRBD1. The CDR3 is 17 amino acids. Germline assignment: CDR1 MNHNS and CDR2 SASEGT. Trimming cost V 2 bases and J 6 bases; bases outside gene matches: 11. The CDR3 spells CASSEPGQGAIMGEQYF. The CDR3 nucleotides read TGTGCCAGCAGTGAACCGGGACAGGGGGCCATTATGGGCGAGCAGTACTTC.

The chain recombines TRBV15 with TRBJ2-1; 8 bases fit TRBD1. Germline V gene lookup returns CDR1 LNHNV and CDR2 YYDKDF (reference sequence). J lost 5 bases, V lost 1 base, and 7 bases had no gene match. CDR3 size: 16 residues. This CDR3 reads CATSRGKDRENNEQFF. For the CDR3, the DNA is TGTGCCACCAGCAGAGGCAAGGACAGGGAAAACAATGAGCAGTTCTTC. The whole variable domain, filled in from reference TRBV15 and TRBJ2-1, reads DAMVIQNPRYQVTQFGKPVTLSCSQTLNHNVMYWYQQKSSQAPKLLFHYYDKDFNNEADTPDNFQSRRPNTSFCFLDIRSPGLGDTAMYLCATSRGKDRENNEQFFGPGTRLTVL.

The V gene is TRBV5-6, the J gene TRBJ1-6; TRBD1 matches at 9 bases. V shed 2 bases and J 10 bases; nucleotides not matched to a gene: 7. CDR3 length: 15 residues. Germline V gene sequence: CDR1 SGHDT, CDR2 YYEEEE. The CDR3, as DNA: TGTGCCAGCAGCTTATTCCGGGACAGGGCATCACCCCTCCACTTT. Protein product: CASSLFRDRASPLHF.

CDR3 amino acids: CASSLSSGGAKSEQFF. Written as DNA, the CDR3 is TGTGCCAGCAGCTTATCTAGCGGGGGGGCAAAAAGTGAGCAGTTCTTC. The gene calls are TRBV7-2 and TRBJ2-1; 12 nucleotides agree with TRBD2. The CDR3 covers 16 residues. Germline lookup yields CDR1 SGHTA and CDR2 FQGNSA. The V segment lost 2 bases and the J segment 9 bases; nucleotides outside the gene matches: 8.

This chain connects TRBV15 to TRBJ2-5, with 7 positions matching TRBD2. V gave up 0 bases and J gave up 5 bases; unmatched junction bases: 6. Germline assignment: CDR1 LNHNV and CDR2 YYDKDF (reference sequence). This CDR3 comprises 15 residues. CDR3 residues: CATSREWGGEETQYF. As DNA, the CDR3 is TGTGCCACCAGCAGAGAGTGGGGAGGGGAGGAGACCCAGTACTTC.

J is TRBJ1-3 and V is TRBV18; D call uncertain. The CDR3 loop spans 14 amino acids. Between the trimmed V and J ends, which lost 6 bases and 3 bases, there was a span of 12 bases. Germline V CDR1 and CDR2: KGHSH, LQKENI. The CDR3 region has the DNA TGTGCCAGCTCCCCGGGAGGCGGTGGAAACACCATATATTTT. This translates into CASSPGGGGNTIYF.

The chain links TRBV7-2 to TRBJ1-6, with D possibly matching TRBD1 (6 bases). This CDR3 comprises 14 residues. V was trimmed by 7 bases and J by 6 bases, leaving 13 bases between them. From germline, CDR1 is SGHTA and CDR2 FQGNSA. The CDR3 coding sequence is TGTGCCAGCACCCCGAAGGGGGTTAATTCACCCCTCCACTTT. Its translation: CASTPKGVNSPLHF. The whole variable domain, remainder taken from reference TRBV7-2 and TRBJ1-6, is GAGVSQSPSNKVTEKGKDVELRCDPISGHTALYWYRQSLGQGLEFLIYFQGNSAPDKSGLPSDRFSAERTGGSVSTLTIQRTQQEDSAVYLCASTPKGVNSPLHFGNGTRLTVT.

The rearrangement joins TRBV4-1 to TRBJ1-3; D is unclear. The CDR3 spans 20 residues. Deletions cut 0 bases from V and 0 bases from J, with 21 bases between. Germline CDR1 and CDR2: MGHRA and YSYEKL. CDR3 loop: CASSQDRMAAVSSSGNTIYF. The CDR3 bases are TGCGCCAGCAGCCAAGATCGGATGGCAGCGGTTTCAAGCTCTGGAAACACCATATATTTT.

This clone was detected once. The genes are TRBV7-2 and TRBJ2-1; D is perhaps TRBD2 (7 bases). Germline lookup yields CDR1 SGHTA and CDR2 FQGNSA. The V end was cut by 10 bases, the J end by 4 bases, with 20 bases between. CDR3 length equals 15 residues. The CDR3 DNA reads as TGTGCCATCACGGGGGGCCCTGTATCTTACAATGAGCAGTTCTTC. It translates to CAITGGPVSYNEQFF. The full variable domain, rest sourced from reference TRBV7-2 and TRBJ2-1, is GAGVSQSPSNKVTEKGKDVELRCDPISGHTALYWYRQSLGQGLEFLIYFQGNSAPDKSGLPSDRFSAERTGGSVSTLTIQRTQQEDSAVYLCAITGGPVSYNEQFFGPGTRLTVL.

The rearrangement links TRBV7-9 to TRBJ1-4; D possibly corresponds to TRBD1 (6 bases). Germline V gene lookup returns CDR1 SEHNR and CDR2 FQNEAQ (reference sequence). The CDR3 covers 15 residues. V was trimmed by 1 base and J by 7 bases, leaving 13 bases between them. CDR3 sequence: CASSLDRVVAEKLFF. As DNA, the CDR3 is TGTGCCAGCAGCTTAGACAGGGTGGTGGCTGAAAAACTGTTTTTT.

This chain uses TRBV7-9 with TRBJ2-1; D possibly corresponds to TRBD1 (5 bases). The germline gives CDR1 SEHNR, CDR2 FQNEAQ (reference sequence). CDR3 length equals 16 residues. The ends were cut back, 3 bases at V and 0 bases at J, with 12 bases in the middle. CDR3 loop: CASSFPRQGSYNEQFF. The CDR3 DNA follows: TGTGCCAGCAGCTTCCCCCGGCAGGGCTCCTACAATGAGCAGTTCTTC.

The chain uses TRBV4-1 and TRBJ2-1, with TRBD2 identical over 9 bases. V gave up 11 bases and J gave up 3 bases; unmatched junction bases: 14. The CDR3 extends over 16 amino acids. Germline CDR1 MGHRA, CDR2 YSYEKL. The DNA for the CDR3 is TGCGCCGTACAGAGAGAAAAGCGGGAGGACTACAATGAGCAGTTCTTC. Translated: CAVQREKREDYNEQFF.

The rearrangement uses TRBV6-5 and TRBJ2-7; D is perhaps TRBD1 (6 bases). The germline gives CDR1 MNHEY, CDR2 SVGAGI. The length of the CDR3 is 12 residues. The germline V and J ends were trimmed by 5 bases and 6 bases, with 11 bases remaining between them. CDR3 loop: CASSPRGSEQYF. DNA for the CDR3: TGTGCCAGCAGTCCCAGGGGATCCGAGCAGTACTTC.

The chain is built from TRBV7-9 and TRBJ1-2; D not resolved. V dropped 4 bases and J dropped 2 bases, with 8 bases sitting between them. CDR1 SEHNR and CDR2 FQNEAQ come from the germline V gene (reference sequence). The CDR3 loop spans 13 amino acids. The DNA of the CDR3 is TGTGCCAGCAGCTCCTTGGGCAACTATGGCTACACCTTC. Amino acid sequence: CASSSLGNYGYTF.

This clone came up once. The rearrangement joins TRBV12-2 to TRBJ1-4. TRBV12-2 is annotated as a pseudogene. CDR3 length: 16 amino acids. The CDR3 is CASRDYQSATNEKLFF. In DNA form, the CDR3 reads TGTGCAAGTCGCGACTACCAGTCCGCAACTAATGAAAAACTGTTTTTT.

The chain carries TRBV19 and TRBJ1-2; TRBD1 might be the D (5 bases). The CDR3 runs 14 residues. V lost 0 bases and J lost 7, with 12 bases in between. Germline lookup yields CDR1 LNHDA and CDR2 SQIVND (reference sequence). CDR3 in DNA: TGTGCCAGTAGTATAGATCCAGGGAAGCGTGGCTACACCTTC. Its protein product is CASSIDPGKRGYTF.

The CDR3 DNA is TGCAGCGTTGCGGCTAGCGGCCTCGAGCAGTACTTC. Protein: CSVAASGLEQYF. The chain is built from TRBV29-1 and TRBJ2-7; TRBD2 matches at 7 bases. The CDR3 runs to 12 residues. Germline values: CDR1 SQVTM, CDR2 ANQGSEA. V lost 4 bases, J lost 6 bases, and 6 bases stayed unmatched.

Remarks on this clone: The sample carries other DNA sequences with the same CDR3. The rearrangement joins TRBV19 to TRBJ1-1, with D tentatively TRBD1 (6 bases). Germline CDR1 reads LNHDA; CDR2 reads SQIVND (reference sequence). CDR3 length: 14 residues. V lost 6 bases, J lost 0 bases, and 11 bases lay in between. CDR3 nucleotides: TGTGCCAGTAGCATTACAGGGTTGAACACTGAAGCTTTCTTT. Protein sequence: CASSITGLNTEAFF.